What follows is one TCR beta chain and its context. Its specificity is not known. Each CDR3 protein gets one entry after TCRdb re-called the 5' RACE reads with MiXCR. The table records about 500,000 distinct CDR3 sequences, roughly 20% of them present only once. The CDR3 contains 11 residues. Germline V gene sequence: CDR1 SQVTM, CDR2 ANQGSEA. Between the trimmed V and J ends, which lost 2 bases and 7 bases, there was a span of 8 bases. The entry originates in a study of T-cell memory formation after mild COVID-19. Study-wide results and limits: A second wave expanding day 15 to 37 was CD4+-biased; contracting clones were balanced. Clones from the second wave (peaking day 37) had unconfirmed SARS-CoV-2 specificity. Among CD4+ contracting clones, most were CM and EM, and CD8+ ones EMRA.

The chain couples TRBV29-1 to TRBJ1-1; unclear D gene. Input material: PBMCs or a T cell subset sorted from them (not recorded which). This TCR derives from an adult woman who had mild COVID-19 (a few samples of this study predate the infection). Cell type and time point are not known. CDR3 protein: CSVEWTIEAFF. The CDR3 DNA is TGCAGCGTTGAATGGACCATTGAAGCTTTCTTT.